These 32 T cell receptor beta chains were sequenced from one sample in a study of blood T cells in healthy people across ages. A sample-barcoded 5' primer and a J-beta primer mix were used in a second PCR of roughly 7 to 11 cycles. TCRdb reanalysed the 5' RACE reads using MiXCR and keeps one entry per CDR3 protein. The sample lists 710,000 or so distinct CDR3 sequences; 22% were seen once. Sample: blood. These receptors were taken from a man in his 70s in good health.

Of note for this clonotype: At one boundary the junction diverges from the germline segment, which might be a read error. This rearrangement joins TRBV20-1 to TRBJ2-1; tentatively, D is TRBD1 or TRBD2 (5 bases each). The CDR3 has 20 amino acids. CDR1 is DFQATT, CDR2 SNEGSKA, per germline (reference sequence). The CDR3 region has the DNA TGCAGTGCTGGAGATAAATCGGGGATGCCGGGGCGGGCGCTCTACAATGAGCAGTTCTTC. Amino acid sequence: CSAGDKSGMPGRALYNEQFF.

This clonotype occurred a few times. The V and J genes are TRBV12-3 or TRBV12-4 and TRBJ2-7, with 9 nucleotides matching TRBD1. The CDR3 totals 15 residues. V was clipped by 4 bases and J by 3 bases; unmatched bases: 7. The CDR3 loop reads CASSSGTGIFYEQYF. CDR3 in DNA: TGTGCCAGCAGTTCCGGGACAGGGATTTTCTACGAGCAGTACTTC.

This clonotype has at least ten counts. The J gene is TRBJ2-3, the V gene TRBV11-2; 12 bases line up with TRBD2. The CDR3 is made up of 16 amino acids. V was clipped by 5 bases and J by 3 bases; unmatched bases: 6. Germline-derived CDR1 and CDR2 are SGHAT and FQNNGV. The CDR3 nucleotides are TGTGCCAGCAGCCCCCTAGCGGGGGGGCCGACAGATACGCAGTATTTT. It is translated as CASSPLAGGPTDTQYF.

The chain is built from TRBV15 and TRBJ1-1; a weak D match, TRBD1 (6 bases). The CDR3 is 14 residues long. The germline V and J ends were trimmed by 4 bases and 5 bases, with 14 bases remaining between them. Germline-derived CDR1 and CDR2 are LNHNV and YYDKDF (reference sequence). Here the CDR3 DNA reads TGTGCCACCAGCACGCTGGGGGGCTGGACTGAAGCTTTCTTT. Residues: CATSTLGGWTEAFF. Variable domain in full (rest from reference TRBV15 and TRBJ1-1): DAMVIQNPRYQVTQFGKPVTLSCSQTLNHNVMYWYQQKSSQAPKLLFHYYDKDFNNEADTPDNFQSRRPNTSFCFLDIRSPGLGDTAMYLCATSTLGGWTEAFFGQGTRLTVV.

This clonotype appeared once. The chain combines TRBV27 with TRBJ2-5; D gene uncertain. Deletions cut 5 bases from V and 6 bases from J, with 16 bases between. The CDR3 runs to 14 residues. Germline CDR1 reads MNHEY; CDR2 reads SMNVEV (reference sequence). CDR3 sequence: CASSSTKLLKTQYF. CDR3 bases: TGTGCCAGCAGTAGTACTAAGTTATTAAAGACCCAGTACTTC.

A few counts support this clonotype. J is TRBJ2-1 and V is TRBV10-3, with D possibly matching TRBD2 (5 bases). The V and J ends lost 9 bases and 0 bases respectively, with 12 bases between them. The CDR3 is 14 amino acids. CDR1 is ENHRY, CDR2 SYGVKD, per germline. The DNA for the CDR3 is TGTGCCATTAAAGCGGAGCTCTCCTACAATGAGCAGTTCTTC. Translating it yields CAIKAELSYNEQFF.

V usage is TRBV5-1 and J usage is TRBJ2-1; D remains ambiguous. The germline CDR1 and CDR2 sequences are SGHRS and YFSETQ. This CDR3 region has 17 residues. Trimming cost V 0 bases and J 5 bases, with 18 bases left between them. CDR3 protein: CASSLAPKSSRDNEQFF. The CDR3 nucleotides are TGCGCCAGCAGCTTGGCCCCGAAGTCCAGCCGGGACAATGAGCAGTTCTTC.

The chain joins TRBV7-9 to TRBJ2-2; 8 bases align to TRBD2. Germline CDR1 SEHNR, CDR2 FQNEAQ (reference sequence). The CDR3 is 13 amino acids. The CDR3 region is CQSREGRTGELFF. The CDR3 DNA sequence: TGTCAATCACGGGAGGGCCGGACCGGGGAGCTGTTTTTT.

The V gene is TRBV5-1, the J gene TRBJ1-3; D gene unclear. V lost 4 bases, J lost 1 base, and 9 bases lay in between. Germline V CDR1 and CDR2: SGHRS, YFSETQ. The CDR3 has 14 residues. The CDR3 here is CASSLEVSGNTIYF. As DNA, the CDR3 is TGCGCCAGCAGCCTGGAGGTATCTGGAAACACCATATATTTT.

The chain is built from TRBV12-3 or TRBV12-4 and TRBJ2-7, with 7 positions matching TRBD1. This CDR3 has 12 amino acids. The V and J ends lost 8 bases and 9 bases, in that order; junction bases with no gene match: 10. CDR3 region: CASGDSHAAQYF. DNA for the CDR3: TGTGCCAGCGGGGACAGCCATGCGGCGCAGTACTTC.

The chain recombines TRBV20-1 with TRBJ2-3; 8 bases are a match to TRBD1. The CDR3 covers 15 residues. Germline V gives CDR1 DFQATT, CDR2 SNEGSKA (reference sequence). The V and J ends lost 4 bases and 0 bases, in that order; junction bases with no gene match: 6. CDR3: CSATSGGWSTDTQYF. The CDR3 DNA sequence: TGCAGTGCTACCTCAGGGGGCTGGAGCACAGATACGCAGTATTTT.

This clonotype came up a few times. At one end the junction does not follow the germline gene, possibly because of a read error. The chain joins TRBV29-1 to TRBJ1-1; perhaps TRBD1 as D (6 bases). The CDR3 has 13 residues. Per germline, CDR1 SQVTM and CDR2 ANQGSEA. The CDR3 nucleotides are TGCGGCGTTCCATCGACAGGGAACACTGAAGCTTTCTTT. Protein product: CGVPSTGNTEAFF. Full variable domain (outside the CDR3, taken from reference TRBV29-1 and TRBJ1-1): SAVISQKPSRDICQRGTSLTIQCQVDSQVTMMFWYRQQPGQSLTLIATANQGSEATYESGFVIDKFPISRPNLTFSTLTVSNMSPEDSSIYLCGVPSTGNTEAFFGQGTRLTVV.

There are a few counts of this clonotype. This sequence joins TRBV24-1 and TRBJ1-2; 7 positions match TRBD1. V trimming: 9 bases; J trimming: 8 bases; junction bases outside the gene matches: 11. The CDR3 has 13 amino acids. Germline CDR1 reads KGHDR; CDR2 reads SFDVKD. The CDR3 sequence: CATGGQVNGGYTF. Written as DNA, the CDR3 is TGTGCCACCGGTGGACAGGTTAATGGGGGCTACACCTTC.

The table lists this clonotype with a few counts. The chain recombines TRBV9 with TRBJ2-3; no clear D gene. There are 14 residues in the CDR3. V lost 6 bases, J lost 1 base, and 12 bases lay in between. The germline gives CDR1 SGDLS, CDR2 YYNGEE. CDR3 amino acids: CASKRRSGTDTQYF. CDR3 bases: TGTGCCAGCAAACGGCGGTCGGGCACAGATACGCAGTATTTT. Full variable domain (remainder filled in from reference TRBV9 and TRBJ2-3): DSGVTQTPKHLITATGQRVTLRCSPRSGDLSVYWYQQSLDQGLQFLIQYYNGEERAKGNILERFSAQQFPDLHSELNLSSLELGDSALYFCASKRRSGTDTQYFGPGTRLTVL.

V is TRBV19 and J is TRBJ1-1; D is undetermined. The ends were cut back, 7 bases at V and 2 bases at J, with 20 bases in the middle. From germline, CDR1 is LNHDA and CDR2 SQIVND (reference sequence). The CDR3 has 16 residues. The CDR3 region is CASTLGLRLGNTEAFF. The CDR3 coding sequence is TGTGCCAGTACCCTTGGGCTCAGATTGGGCAACACTGAAGCTTTCTTT.

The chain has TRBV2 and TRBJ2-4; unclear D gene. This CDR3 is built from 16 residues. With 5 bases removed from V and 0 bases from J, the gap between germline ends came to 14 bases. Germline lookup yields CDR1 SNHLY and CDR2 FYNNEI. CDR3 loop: CASSRQTGVAKNIQYF. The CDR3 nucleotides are TGTGCCAGCAGTCGGCAGACCGGAGTAGCCAAAAACATTCAGTACTTC. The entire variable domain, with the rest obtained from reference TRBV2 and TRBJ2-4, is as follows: EPEVTQTPSHQVTQMGQEVILRCVPISNHLYFYWYRQILGQKVEFLVSFYNNEISEKSEIFDDQFSVERPDGSNFTLKIRSTKLEDSAMYFCASSRQTGVAKNIQYFGAGTRLSVL.

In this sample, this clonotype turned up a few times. The CDR3 bases are TGTGCCAGCAGCTTAATACAGCGCGAGGAGACCCAGTACTTC. Translating gives CASSLIQREETQYF. V usage is TRBV7-9 and J usage is TRBJ2-5; D remains ambiguous. Germline loops: CDR1 SEHNR, CDR2 FQNEAQ (reference sequence). V lost 2 bases to trimming and J lost 5 bases, with 12 bases between them. This CDR3 spans 14 amino acids. The full variable domain, completed using reference TRBV7-9 and TRBJ2-5, is DTGVSQNPRHKITKRGQNVTFRCDPISEHNRLYWYRQTLGQGPEFLTYFQNEAQLEKSRLLSDRFSAERPKGSFSTLEIQRTEQGDSAMYLCASSLIQREETQYFGPGTRLLVL.

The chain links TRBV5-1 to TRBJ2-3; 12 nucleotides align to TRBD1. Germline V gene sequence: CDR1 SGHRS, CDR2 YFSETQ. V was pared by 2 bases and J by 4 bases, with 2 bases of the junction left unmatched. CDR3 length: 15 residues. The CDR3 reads CASSFGTGGSDTQYF. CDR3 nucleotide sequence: TGCGCCAGCAGCTTTGGGACAGGGGGCTCAGATACGCAGTATTTT. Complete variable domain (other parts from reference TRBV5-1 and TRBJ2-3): KAGVTQTPRYLIKTRGQQVTLSCSPISGHRSVSWYQQTPGQGLQFLFEYFSETQRNKGNFPGRFSGRQFSNSRSEMNVSTLELGDSALYLCASSFGTGGSDTQYFGPGTRLTVL.

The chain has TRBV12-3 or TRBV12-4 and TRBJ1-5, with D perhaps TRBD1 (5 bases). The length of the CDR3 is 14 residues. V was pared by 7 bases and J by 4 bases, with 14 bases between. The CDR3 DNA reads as TGTGCCAGCACCCGGGACGGTCGTAATCAGCCCCAGCATTTT. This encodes CASTRDGRNQPQHF.

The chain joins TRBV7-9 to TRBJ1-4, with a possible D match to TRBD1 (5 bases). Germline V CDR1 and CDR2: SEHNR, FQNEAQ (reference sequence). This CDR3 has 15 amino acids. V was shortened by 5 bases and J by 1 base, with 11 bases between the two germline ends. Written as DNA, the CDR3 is TGTGCCAGCAGCCAAGGGACCCTAACTAATGAAAAACTGTTTTTT. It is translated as CASSQGTLTNEKLFF.

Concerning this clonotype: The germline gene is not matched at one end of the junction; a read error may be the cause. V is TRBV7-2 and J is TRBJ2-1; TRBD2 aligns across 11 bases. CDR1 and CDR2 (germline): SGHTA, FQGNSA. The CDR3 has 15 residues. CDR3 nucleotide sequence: TGTGCCGGCAGCTTACTTGGACTAGCGGGCAATGAGCAGTTCTTC. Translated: CAGSLLGLAGNEQFF. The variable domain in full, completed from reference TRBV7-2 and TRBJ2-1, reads GAGVSQSPSNKVTEKGKDVELRCDPISGHTALYWYRQSLGQGLEFLIYFQGNSAPDKSGLPSDRFSAERTGGSVSTLTIQRTQQEDSAVYLCAGSLLGLAGNEQFFGPGTRLTVL.

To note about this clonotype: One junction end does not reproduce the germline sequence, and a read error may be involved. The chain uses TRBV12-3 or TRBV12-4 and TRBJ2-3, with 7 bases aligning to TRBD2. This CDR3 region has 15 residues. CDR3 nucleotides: TGTGCCAGCAACGGGGGGAAAGCGCGCACAGATACGCGGTATTTT. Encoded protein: CASNGGKARTDTRYF.

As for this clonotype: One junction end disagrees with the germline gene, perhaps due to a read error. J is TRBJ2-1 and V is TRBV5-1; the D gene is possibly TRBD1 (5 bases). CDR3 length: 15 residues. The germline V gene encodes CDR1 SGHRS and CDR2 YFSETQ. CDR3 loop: CVSRVGTTDYNEQFF. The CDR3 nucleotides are TGCGTCAGCAGGGTGGGCACTACGGACTACAATGAGCAGTTCTTC.

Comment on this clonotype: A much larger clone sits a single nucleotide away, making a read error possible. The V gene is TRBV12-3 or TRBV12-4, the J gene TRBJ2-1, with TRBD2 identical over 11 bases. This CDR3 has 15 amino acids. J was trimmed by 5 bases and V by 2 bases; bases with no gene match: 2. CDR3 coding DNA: TGTGCCAGCAGTTTAATGACTAGCGGGAACAATGAGCAGTTCTTC. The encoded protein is CASSLMTSGNNEQFF.

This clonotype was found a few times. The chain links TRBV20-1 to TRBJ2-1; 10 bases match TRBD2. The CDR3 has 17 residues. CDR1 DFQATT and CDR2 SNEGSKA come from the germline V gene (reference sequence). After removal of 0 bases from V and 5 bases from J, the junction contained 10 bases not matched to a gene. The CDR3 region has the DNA TGCAGTGCTAGAGACCCTAGCGGGGGTAGTTGGGACAATGAGCAGTTCTTC. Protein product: CSARDPSGGSWDNEQFF.

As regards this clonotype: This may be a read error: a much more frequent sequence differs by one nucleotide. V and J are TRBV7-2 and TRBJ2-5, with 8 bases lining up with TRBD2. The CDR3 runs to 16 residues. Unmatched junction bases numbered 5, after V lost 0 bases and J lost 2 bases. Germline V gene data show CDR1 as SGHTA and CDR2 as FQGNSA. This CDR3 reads CASSLAATSVQETQYF. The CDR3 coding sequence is TGTGCCAGCAGCTTAGCCGCGACTAGCGTTCAAGAGACCCAGTACTTC.

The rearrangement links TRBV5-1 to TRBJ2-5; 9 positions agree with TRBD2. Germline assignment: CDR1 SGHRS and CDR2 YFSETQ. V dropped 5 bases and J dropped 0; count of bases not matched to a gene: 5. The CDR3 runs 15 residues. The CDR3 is CASRELAGHQETQYF. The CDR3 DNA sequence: TGCGCCAGCAGAGAACTAGCGGGCCACCAAGAGACCCAGTACTTC.

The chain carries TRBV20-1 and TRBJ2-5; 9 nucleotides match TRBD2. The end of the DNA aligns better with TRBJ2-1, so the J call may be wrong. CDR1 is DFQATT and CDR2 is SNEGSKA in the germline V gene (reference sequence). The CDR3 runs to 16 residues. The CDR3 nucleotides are TGCAGTGCCCCCACCAAAAGCGGGAGGCGGTTAGATGAGCAGTTCTTC. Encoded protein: CSAPTKSGRRLDEQFF.

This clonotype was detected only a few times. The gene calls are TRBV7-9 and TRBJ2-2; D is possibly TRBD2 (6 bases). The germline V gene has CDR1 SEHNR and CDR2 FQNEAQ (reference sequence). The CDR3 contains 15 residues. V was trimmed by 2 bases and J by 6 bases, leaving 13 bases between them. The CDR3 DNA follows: TGTGCCAGCAGCTTATCGAGCGGGCCTGCCGGGGAGCTGTTTTTT. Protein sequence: CASSLSSGPAGELFF.

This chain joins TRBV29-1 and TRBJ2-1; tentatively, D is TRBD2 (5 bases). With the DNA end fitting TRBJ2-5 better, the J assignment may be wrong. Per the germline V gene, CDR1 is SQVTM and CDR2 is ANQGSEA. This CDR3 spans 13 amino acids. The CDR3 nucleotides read TGCAGCGTTGATGAGGCGGTCGGAGGTCCCCAGTACTTC. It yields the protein CSVDEAVGGPQYF.

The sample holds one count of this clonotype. The CDR3 nucleotides are TGTGCCAGCAGTTTTGGGGCCGTATCTTACAATGAGCAGTTCTTC. It specifies CASSFGAVSYNEQFF. The genes are TRBV12-3 or TRBV12-4 and TRBJ2-1; D might be TRBD1 (5 bases). This CDR3 is built from 15 residues. V lost 3 bases and J 4 bases, leaving 13 bases between the germline ends.

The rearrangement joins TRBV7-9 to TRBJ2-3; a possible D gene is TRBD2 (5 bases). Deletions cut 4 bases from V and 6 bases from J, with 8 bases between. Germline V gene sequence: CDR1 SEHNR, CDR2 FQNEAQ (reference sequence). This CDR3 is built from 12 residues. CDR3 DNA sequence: TGTGCCAGCAGCTCGATAGCGGATACGCAGTATTTT. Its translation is CASSSIADTQYF.